This T cell receptor beta chain was identified in a study of glioma-infiltrating T cells. Study-wide results and caveats: Gliomas, especially low-grade, showed above-expected tissue-blood divergence; non-neoplastic patients showed below. Tissue and blood shared very few CDR3 sequences.

Germline V gene data show CDR1 as MDHEN and CDR2 as SYDVKM. The CDR3 spans 16 residues. Amplification of TCR alpha and beta CDR3 regions from RNA used iRepertoire nested multiplex PCR. MiXCR was run by TCRdb on the multiplex PCR reads, yielding one entry per CDR3 protein. The data contain around 100,000 distinct CDR3 sequences, around 28% of them singletons. This clonotype was seen once. Antigen specificity is unknown. A much larger clone lies one base from this, so it may be a read error. The chain uses TRBV28 and TRBJ2-5; TRBD2 matches 12 bases. The source is a human donor with low-grade glioma or glioblastoma, undergoing nonglioma brain surgery, or in good health (not recorded which). The source material was glioma tissue, nonneoplastic brain tissue, or PBMCs (not recorded which). The CDR3 is CANSDSLAGGSETQYF. The CDR3 DNA reads as TGTGCCAACAGTGATTCTCTAGCGGGGGGGTCAGAGACCCAGTACTTC.